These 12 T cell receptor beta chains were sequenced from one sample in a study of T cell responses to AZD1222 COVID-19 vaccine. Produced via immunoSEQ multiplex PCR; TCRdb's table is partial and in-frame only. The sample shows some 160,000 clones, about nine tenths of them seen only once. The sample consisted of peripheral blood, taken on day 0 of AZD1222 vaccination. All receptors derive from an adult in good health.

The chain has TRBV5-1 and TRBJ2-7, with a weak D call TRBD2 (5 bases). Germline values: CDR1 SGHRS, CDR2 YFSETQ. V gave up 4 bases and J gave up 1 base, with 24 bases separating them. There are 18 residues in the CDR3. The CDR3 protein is CASSLRAPTGLKSYEQYF. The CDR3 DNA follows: TGCGCCAGCAGCCTCCGTGCTCCCACGGGATTGAAATCCTACGAGCAGTACTTC.

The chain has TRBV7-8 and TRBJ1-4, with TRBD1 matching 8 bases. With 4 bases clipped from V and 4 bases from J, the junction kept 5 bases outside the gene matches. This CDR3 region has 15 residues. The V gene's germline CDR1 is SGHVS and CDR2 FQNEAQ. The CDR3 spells CASSSWTGINEKLFF. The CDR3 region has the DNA TGTGCCAGCAGCTCTTGGACAGGGATTAATGAAAAACTGTTTTTT.

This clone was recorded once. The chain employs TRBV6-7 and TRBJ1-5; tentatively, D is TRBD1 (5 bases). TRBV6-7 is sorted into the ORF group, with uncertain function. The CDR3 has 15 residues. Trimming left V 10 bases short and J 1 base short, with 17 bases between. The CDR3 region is CATRAGVYSNQPQHF. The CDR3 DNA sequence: TGTGCCACCAGGGCTGGGGTTTACAGCAATCAGCCCCAGCATTTT.

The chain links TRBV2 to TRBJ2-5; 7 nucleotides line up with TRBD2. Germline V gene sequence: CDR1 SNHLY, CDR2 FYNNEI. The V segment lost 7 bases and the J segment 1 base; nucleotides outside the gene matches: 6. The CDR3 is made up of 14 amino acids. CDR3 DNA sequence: TGTGCCAGCACCAGTAGCGGGCTCCAAGAGACCCAGTACTTC. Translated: CASTSSGLQETQYF.

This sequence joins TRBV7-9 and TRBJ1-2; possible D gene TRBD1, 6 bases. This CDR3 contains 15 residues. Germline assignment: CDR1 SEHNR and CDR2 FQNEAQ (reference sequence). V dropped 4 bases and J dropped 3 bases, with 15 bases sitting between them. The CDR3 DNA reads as TGTGCCAGCAGCTCCACGGACAGACGGGACTATGGCTACACCTTC. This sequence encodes CASSSTDRRDYGYTF.

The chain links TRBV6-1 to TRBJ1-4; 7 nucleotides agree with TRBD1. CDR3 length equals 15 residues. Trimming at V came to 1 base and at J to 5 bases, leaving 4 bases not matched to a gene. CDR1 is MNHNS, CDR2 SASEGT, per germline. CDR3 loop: CASSEEDRFNEKLFF. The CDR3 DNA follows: TGTGCCAGCAGTGAAGAGGACAGGTTCAATGAAAAACTGTTTTTT.

CDR3 sequence reads: CASSGVRQGLSGNTIYF. The CDR3 nucleotides read TGTGCCAGCAGTGGGGTACGACAGGGCCTCTCTGGAAACACCATATATTTT. The chain uses TRBV6-1 and TRBJ1-3, with 7 bases fitting TRBD1. Trimming cost V 4 bases and J 0 bases; bases outside gene matches: 9. Germline V gene sequence: CDR1 MNHNS, CDR2 SASEGT. The CDR3 covers 17 residues.

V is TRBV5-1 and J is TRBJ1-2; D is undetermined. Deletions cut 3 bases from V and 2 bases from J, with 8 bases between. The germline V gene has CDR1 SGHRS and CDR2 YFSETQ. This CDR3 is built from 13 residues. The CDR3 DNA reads TGCGCCAGCAGCTCCGGGATAAACTATGGCTACACCTTC. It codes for CASSSGINYGYTF.

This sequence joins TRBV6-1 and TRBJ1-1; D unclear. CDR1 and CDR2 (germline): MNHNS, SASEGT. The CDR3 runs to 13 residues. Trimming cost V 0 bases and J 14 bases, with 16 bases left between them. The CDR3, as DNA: TGTGCCAGCAGTGAAGCCTCCGTAGACCCCACGTTCTTT. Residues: CASSEASVDPTFF.

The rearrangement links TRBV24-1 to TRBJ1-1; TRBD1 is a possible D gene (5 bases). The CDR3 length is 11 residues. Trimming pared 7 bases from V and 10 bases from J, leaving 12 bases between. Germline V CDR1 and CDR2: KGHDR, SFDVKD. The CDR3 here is CATSRVSGAFF. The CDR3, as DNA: TGTGCCACCAGCAGGGTTTCGGGAGCTTTCTTT.

The CDR3 loop reads CATPTGVNTGELFF. CDR3 DNA: TGTGCCACCCCGACAGGGGTCAACACCGGGGAGCTGTTTTTT. V gene TRBV6-6 combines with J gene TRBJ2-2; 8 bases map to TRBD1. The trim removed 10 bases at V and 2 bases at J, leaving 6 bases unmatched. The CDR3 totals 14 residues. Germline CDR1 and CDR2: MNHNY and SVGAGI (reference sequence).

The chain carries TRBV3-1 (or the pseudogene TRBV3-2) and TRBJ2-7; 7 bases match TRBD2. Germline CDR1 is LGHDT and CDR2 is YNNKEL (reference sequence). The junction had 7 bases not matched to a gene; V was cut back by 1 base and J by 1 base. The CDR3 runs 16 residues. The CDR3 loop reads CASSQVQLARSYEQYF. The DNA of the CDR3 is TGTGCCAGCAGCCAAGTGCAACTAGCGCGTTCCTACGAGCAGTACTTC.